The 10 T cell receptor beta chains given below trace back to one sample, sequenced in a study of blood T cell repertoires in COVID-19. Sequencing used immunoSEQ multiplex PCR; TCRdb keeps in-frame clones, though not all of them. The table lists 150,000 to 200,000 clones, around nine tenths of them singletons, with roughly 0.85% in the top ten. Material for sequencing was peripheral blood. These receptor sequences come from a woman in her late teens or twenties who had recovered from COVID-19.

This clone has a handful of counts. J is TRBJ1-3 and V is TRBV5-4, with D possibly matching TRBD1 (6 bases). With 4 bases removed from V and 3 bases from J, the gap between germline ends came to 8 bases. This CDR3 has 13 residues. Germline V gene lookup returns CDR1 SGHNT and CDR2 YYREEE (reference sequence). The CDR3 reads CASSPDSGNTIYF. CDR3 DNA: TGTGCCAGCAGCCCGGACAGTGGAAACACCATATATTTT. The variable domain in full, with the rest retrieved from reference TRBV5-4 and TRBJ1-3, is ETGVTQSPTHLIKTRGQQVTLRCSSQSGHNTVSWYQQALGQGPQFIFQYYREEENGRGNFPPRFSGLQFPNYSSELNVNALELDDSALYLCASSPDSGNTIYFGEGSWLTVV.

The chain is built from TRBV9 and TRBJ2-3, with 16 positions matching TRBD2. Germline V lookup: CDR1 SGDLS, CDR2 YYNGEE. The J segment lost 7 bases and the V segment lost 0 bases, leaving 8 bases of the junction unmatched. This CDR3 spans 18 amino acids. The CDR3, as DNA: TGTGCCAGCAGCGTAGTGGGACTAGCGGGGGGGCCTCTAAATACGCAGTATTTT. Protein sequence: CASSVVGLAGGPLNTQYF.

The chain carries TRBV12-2 and TRBJ2-5; the DNA was not compared with TRBD1, the D call given in the table. TRBV12-2 is a pseudogene segment. The CDR3 has 16 residues. CDR3 bases: TGTGCAAGTCGCCTTTCGCAGGGTGTAATTACGGAGACCCAGTACTTC. Translating it yields CASRLSQGVITETQYF.

In its sample, this clone was seen a few times. V and J are TRBV5-1 and TRBJ1-3, with D perhaps TRBD1 (5 bases). The CDR3 has 16 residues. The V and J ends lost 0 bases and 0 bases respectively, with 10 bases between them. CDR1 is SGHRS and CDR2 is YFSETQ in the germline V gene. CDR3 DNA sequence: TGCGCCAGCAGCTTGGTTGGGGCCGGCTCTGGAAACACCATATATTTT. Translated: CASSLVGAGSGNTIYF.

V usage is TRBV10-3 and J usage is TRBJ2-5; D might be TRBD1 (6 bases). CDR3 length: 14 amino acids. The germline V gene has CDR1 ENHRY and CDR2 SYGVKD. V was pared by 6 bases and J by 0 bases, with 11 bases between. Here the CDR3 DNA reads TGTGCCATCAGAGCGACAGGCAACCAAGAGACCCAGTACTTC. Residues: CAIRATGNQETQYF.

This clone was recorded once. V usage is TRBV11-3 and J usage is TRBJ1-1; 9 nucleotides agree with TRBD1. Germline trimming cut 3 bases from V and 5 bases from J; bases unmatched to any gene: 1. Germline CDR1 reads SGHNT; CDR2 reads YENEEA. The CDR3 totals 13 residues. The CDR3 is CASSLGQGTEAFF. CDR3 bases: TGTGCCAGCAGCTTGGGACAGGGAACTGAAGCTTTCTTT.

In DNA, the CDR3 is TGTGCCAGCAGCTCCTCCCTAGCGTTGGGCACAGATACGCAGTATTTT. Translating gives CASSSSLALGTDTQYF. The chain uses TRBV7-2 and TRBJ2-3; D might be TRBD2 (6 bases). The CDR3 loop spans 16 amino acids. Trimming pared 4 bases from V and 1 base from J, leaving 15 bases between. CDR1 and CDR2 from the germline V gene are SGHTA and FQGNSA.

The chain combines TRBV6-5 with TRBJ1-5; weak D call: TRBD1 (6 bases). This CDR3 contains 13 residues. V was trimmed by 7 bases and J by 2 bases, leaving 9 bases between them. Germline V CDR1 and CDR2: MNHEY, SVGAGI. CDR3 DNA sequence: TGTGCCAGCAAGGACAGAGGCAATCAGCCCCAGCATTTT. Translating it yields CASKDRGNQPQHF.

The J gene is TRBJ2-3, the V gene TRBV7-9, with a weak D call TRBD2 (6 bases). V was clipped by 1 base and J by 9 bases, with 17 bases between them. This CDR3 contains 15 residues. Germline V CDR1 and CDR2: SEHNR, FQNEAQ (reference sequence). The CDR3 DNA reads as TGTGCCAGCAGCTTAGTGGCACCCCCCCGGGAGACGCAGTATTTT. Its protein product is CASSLVAPPRETQYF. Complete variable domain (other parts from reference TRBV7-9 and TRBJ2-3): DTGVSQNPRHKITKRGQNVTFRCDPISEHNRLYWYRQTLGQGPEFLTYFQNEAQLEKSRLLSDRFSAERPKGSFSTLEIQRTEQGDSAMYLCASSLVAPPRETQYFGPGTRLTVL.

The CDR3 protein is CASSETDSTQYF. Here the CDR3 DNA reads TGTGCCAGCAGCGAGACAGACTCGACCCAGTACTTC. This chain uses TRBV9 with TRBJ2-5, with D maybe TRBD1 (5 bases). The CDR3 consists of 12 residues. Trimming stripped 3 bases from V and 7 bases from J, with 10 bases between. CDR1 and CDR2 from the germline V gene are SGDLS and YYNGEE.